This T cell receptor (beta chain) is from a study of neurological immune-mediated disorders. The wider study: Secondary progressive disease was present in 3, and relapsing-remitting disease in roughly 30, of the 35 or so multiple sclerosis patients.

Libraries used 2 million unsorted PBMCs kept frozen in RNAlater. Notes on this clonotype: Antigen specificity is unknown.

Every sequencing run drew on 15-18 subjects and yielded over 160 million TCR-beta sequences. TCRdb itself ran the 5' RACE reads through MiXCR, one entry per CDR3 protein. This table has about 82,000 distinct CDR3 sequences, just over 2.5% appearing once. Study findings and constraints: The study found no CDR3 amino acid sequences shared by expanded clones across subjects, suggesting private repertoires in all groups.

The specimen sequenced was PBMCs. This TCR derives from a woman in her twenties or thirties with multiple sclerosis.

The CDR3: CSSGRSSYNEQFF. DNA for the CDR3: TGCAGCAGCGGGCGAAGCTCCTACAATGAGCAGTTCTTC. V is TRBV29-1 and J is TRBJ2-1; maybe TRBD2 (6 bases). Trimming shortened V by 8 bases and J by 0 bases, and 11 bases separated the two germline ends. The germline gives CDR1 SQVTM, CDR2 ANQGSEA. The CDR3 sequence is 13 residues long.